The 30 T cell receptor beta chains below all came from one sample that was sequenced in a study of blood T cell repertoires in COVID-19. Assay: immunoSEQ multiplex PCR; the TCRdb copy retains only in-frame clones and omits some. The sample has over 150,000 clones; around 83% are singletons. What was sequenced was peripheral blood. The receptors originated from a human donor in a cohort sampled during active COVID-19.

This chain links TRBV19 with TRBJ2-1, with a possible D match to TRBD2 (5 bases). From germline, CDR1 is LNHDA and CDR2 SQIVND (reference sequence). Trimming removed 7 bases at V and 3 bases at J, with 19 bases between. The CDR3 consists of 16 residues. The CDR3 spells CASTSRVGLSYNEQFF. The CDR3 coding sequence is TGTGCCAGTACCTCCCGAGTAGGACTCAGCTACAATGAGCAGTTCTTC.

V is TRBV4-1 and J is TRBJ2-6; possibly TRBD1 for D (5 bases). Germline CDR1 and CDR2: MGHRA and YSYEKL. V lost 4 bases and J 0 bases, leaving 13 bases between the germline ends. The CDR3 is made up of 17 amino acids. The CDR3 sequence: CASSLARTNSGANVLTF. The CDR3 coding sequence is TGCGCCAGCAGCCTGGCCAGGACAAACTCTGGGGCCAACGTCCTGACTTTC.

The V and J genes are TRBV7-2 and TRBJ2-7; 8 bases fit TRBD2. CDR1 SGHTA and CDR2 FQGNSA come from the germline V gene. V lost 5 bases and J lost 0; bases outside the gene matches: 6. This CDR3 has 15 amino acids. This chain's CDR3 is CASSPTGTSSYEQYF. The DNA of the CDR3 is TGTGCCAGCAGCCCGACCGGGACTAGCTCCTACGAGCAGTACTTC.

The chain carries TRBV25-1 and TRBJ2-5; 9 bases map to TRBD1. Germline CDR1 and CDR2: MGHDK and SYGVNS. The V segment lost 0 bases and the J segment 5 bases; nucleotides outside the gene matches: 7. The length of the CDR3 is 16 residues. CDR3 in DNA: TGTGCCAGCAGTGAATATGAGGGGACAGGGTCTGAGACCCAGTACTTC. The encoded protein is CASSEYEGTGSETQYF.

This clone has a handful of counts. The chain uses TRBV5-1 and TRBJ2-5, with 7 positions matching TRBD1. CDR1 and CDR2 from the germline V gene are SGHRS and YFSETQ. V lost 4 bases and J lost 2; bases outside the gene matches: 8. The CDR3 length is 15 residues. CDR3 in DNA: TGCGCCAGCAGCCCAGGGGGTTCAGGGCAAGAGACCCAGTACTTC. This sequence encodes CASSPGGSGQETQYF.

The genes are TRBV30 and TRBJ1-1; 8 bases align to TRBD1. This CDR3 region has 12 residues. Germline V gene data show CDR1 as GTSNPN and CDR2 as SVGIG (reference sequence). V shed 4 bases, J shed 5 bases, and the junction held 3 bases outside the gene matches. The CDR3 nucleotides are TGTGCCTGGACAGGGGGCGGGACTGAAGCTTTCTTT. This sequence encodes CAWTGGGTEAFF.

The J gene is TRBJ2-7, the V gene TRBV10-2; D is perhaps TRBD1 (5 bases). Trimming took 6 bases from V and 9 from J, leaving 12 bases between them. This CDR3 has 11 residues. CDR1 and CDR2 (germline): WSHSY, SAAADI. CDR3 region: CASRGRGGQYF. The DNA of the CDR3 is TGCGCCAGCAGGGGAAGGGGTGGGCAGTACTTC.

The chain employs TRBV28 and TRBJ2-7; TRBD2 is a possible D gene (6 bases). V was trimmed by 6 bases and J by 2 bases, leaving 17 bases between them. The germline V gene encodes CDR1 MDHEN and CDR2 SYDVKM. This CDR3 region has 15 residues. The CDR3 nucleotides are TGTGCCAGCAGCCAAATGGGGGGAGGCACCTACGAGCAGTACTTC. This gives the protein CASSQMGGGTYEQYF.

The chain combines TRBV5-1 with TRBJ2-5; 8 bases agree with TRBD2. This CDR3 has 16 residues. In germline, CDR1 is SGHRS, CDR2 YFSETQ. The junction had 10 bases not matched to a gene; V was cut back by 1 base and J by 5 bases. CDR3 in amino acids: CASSLRGGRSGETQYF. CDR3 nucleotide sequence: TGCGCCAGCAGCTTGCGCGGCGGGAGGTCAGGGGAGACCCAGTACTTC.

This clone was counted a single time. The gene calls are TRBV12-3 or TRBV12-4 and TRBJ2-1; D possibly corresponds to TRBD1 (5 bases). The V end was cut by 5 bases, the J end by 6 bases, with 11 bases between. CDR3 length equals 13 residues. For the CDR3, the DNA is TGTGCCAGCAGTCCTTGGGGCCTCAATGAGCAGTTCTTC. Amino acid sequence: CASSPWGLNEQFF.

The chain couples TRBV5-4 to TRBJ2-2, with TRBD1 matching over 10 bases. The ends lost 2 bases at V and 7 bases at J; junction bases unmatched: 11. The CDR3 is 17 amino acids. The V gene's germline CDR1 is SGHNT and CDR2 YYREEE (reference sequence). CDR3 DNA sequence: TGTGCCAGCAGCTTAGTTATAGAGACAGGGGGCTTCGGGGAGCTGTTTTTT. This codes for CASSLVIETGGFGELFF.

The J gene is TRBJ1-2, the V gene TRBV19; D remains unclear. The CDR3 covers 13 residues. CDR1 and CDR2 from the germline V gene are LNHDA and SQIVND (reference sequence). V was shortened by 2 bases and J by 10 bases, with 14 bases between the two germline ends. CDR3 sequence: CASSITSGVLYTF. The CDR3 coding sequence is TGTGCCAGTAGTATAACATCGGGTGTCCTCTACACCTTC.

The genes are TRBV3-1 (or the pseudogene TRBV3-2) and TRBJ2-1; 13 nucleotides line up with TRBD2. The ends lost 7 bases at V and 9 bases at J; junction bases unmatched: 12. The CDR3 runs to 16 residues. The V gene's germline CDR1 is LGHDT and CDR2 YNNKEL (reference sequence). The CDR3 region has the DNA TGTGCCAGCACCTCCTCAAGGACTAGCGGGAGTCGTGAGCAGTTCTTC. Translating it yields CASTSSRTSGSREQFF.

This sequence joins TRBV19 and TRBJ2-1; D is undetermined. V gave up 6 bases and J gave up 4 bases, with 10 bases separating them. The CDR3 contains 13 residues. Germline assignment: CDR1 LNHDA and CDR2 SQIVND (reference sequence). The DNA for the CDR3 is TGTGCCAGTAGAAGCTTGAGGTACAATGAGCAGTTCTTC. Translated: CASRSLRYNEQFF.

V gene TRBV10-2 combines with J gene TRBJ2-3; 8 bases match TRBD1. The CDR3 runs to 15 residues. Per germline, CDR1 WSHSY and CDR2 SAAADI. V dropped 7 bases and J dropped 0; count of bases not matched to a gene: 6. CDR3 residues: CASTRQGTSTDTQYF. CDR3 nucleotide sequence: TGCGCCAGCACTAGACAGGGGACTAGCACAGATACGCAGTATTTT.

The chain carries TRBV21-1 and TRBJ2-7; TRBD2, the table's D call, was not compared with the DNA. TRBV21-1 is recorded as a pseudogene. This CDR3 region has 12 residues. Written as DNA, the CDR3 is TGTGCCAGCAGCAAAGCGCAGCGGGAGCAGTACTTC. Its protein product is CASSKAQREQYF.

The chain links TRBV5-5 to TRBJ1-5; 9 bases align to TRBD1. J lost 6 bases, V lost 4 bases, and 11 bases had no gene match. Germline assignment: CDR1 SGHKS and CDR2 YYEKEE (reference sequence). The CDR3 sequence is 16 residues long. In DNA, the CDR3 is TGTGCCAGCAGCATGGGCGCCGGGACAGGGAGTCAGCCCCAGCATTTT. Its translation: CASSMGAGTGSQPQHF.

This chain joins TRBV7-2 and TRBJ1-2, with TRBD1 as a possible D gene (5 bases). Trimming took 1 base from V and 4 from J, leaving 16 bases between them. The CDR3 totals 16 residues. Germline V lookup: CDR1 SGHTA, CDR2 FQGNSA. The DNA of the CDR3 is TGTGCCAGCAGCTTAGTTTCGCAGGGAAGCTCCTATGGCTACACCTTC. It codes for CASSLVSQGSSYGYTF. The variable domain in full, with the rest retrieved from reference TRBV7-2 and TRBJ1-2, is GAGVSQSPSNKVTEKGKDVELRCDPISGHTALYWYRQSLGQGLEFLIYFQGNSAPDKSGLPSDRFSAERTGGSVSTLTIQRTQQEDSAVYLCASSLVSQGSSYGYTFGSGTRLTVV.

The chain uses TRBV19 and TRBJ2-1; 10 bases align to TRBD1. Germline V gene sequence: CDR1 LNHDA, CDR2 SQIVND (reference sequence). Germline trimming cut 3 bases from V and 9 bases from J; bases unmatched to any gene: 11. The CDR3 loop spans 16 amino acids. CDR3 sequence: CASSIRDRGYEGEQFF. CDR3 nucleotide sequence: TGTGCCAGTAGTATCAGGGACAGGGGTTACGAAGGTGAGCAGTTCTTC.

The chain joins TRBV5-4 to TRBJ2-1; maybe TRBD2 (5 bases). There are 12 residues in the CDR3. Trimming pared 0 bases from V and 8 bases from J, leaving 6 bases between. Per the germline V gene, CDR1 is SGHNT and CDR2 is YYREEE (reference sequence). DNA for the CDR3: TGTGCCAGCAGCTTGGGAGGGCATGAGCAGTTCTTC. Translated: CASSLGGHEQFF.

The V call is TRBV9, the J call TRBJ2-1, with a weak D call TRBD2 (5 bases). Germline V lookup: CDR1 SGDLS, CDR2 YYNGEE. This CDR3 has 15 amino acids. V lost 6 bases and J 0 bases, leaving 13 bases between the germline ends. The CDR3 region is CASNPVGSSYNEQFF. CDR3 DNA: TGTGCCAGCAACCCCGTGGGGAGCTCCTACAATGAGCAGTTCTTC.

The chain joins TRBV4-1 to TRBJ2-7; D gene uncertain. The V and J ends lost 4 bases and 3 bases respectively, with 13 bases between them. The CDR3 totals 14 residues. Germline V lookup: CDR1 MGHRA, CDR2 YSYEKL. The CDR3 DNA follows: TGCGCCAGCAGCCTCCTCTCTCTAGGCTACGAGCAGTACTTC. The encoded protein is CASSLLSLGYEQYF.

In this sample, this clone turned up a few times. The chain combines TRBV10-3 with TRBJ1-1; D is uncertain. Germline values: CDR1 ENHRY, CDR2 SYGVKD. Trimming took 2 bases from V and 2 from J, leaving 6 bases between them. CDR3 length: 13 residues. The CDR3 DNA reads TGTGCCATCAGTGAGGAAGCTAACACTGAAGCTTTCTTT. Translation gives CAISEEANTEAFF.

The CDR3: CASSQRSSGTAYNSPLHF. The CDR3 DNA sequence: TGCGCCAGCAGCCAACGATCCTCCGGGACAGCTTATAATTCACCCCTCCACTTT. The V gene is TRBV4-1, the J gene TRBJ1-6, with 7 nucleotides matching TRBD1. In germline, CDR1 is MGHRA, CDR2 YSYEKL. The trim removed 2 bases at V and 4 bases at J, leaving 11 bases unmatched. This CDR3 contains 18 residues.

The J gene is TRBJ2-5, the V gene TRBV3-1 (or the pseudogene TRBV3-2); 9 positions agree with TRBD2. Germline assignment: CDR1 LGHDT and CDR2 YNNKEL (reference sequence). The junction had 6 bases not matched to a gene; V was cut back by 0 bases and J by 4 bases. The CDR3 has 16 amino acids. Here the CDR3 DNA reads TGTGCCAGCAGCCAAGACCCCAGCGGGAGGAGAGAGACCCAGTACTTC. Its translation: CASSQDPSGRRETQYF.

The chain joins TRBV5-6 to TRBJ2-5; perhaps TRBD1 as D (6 bases). Germline CDR1 reads SGHDT; CDR2 reads YYEEEE. Deletions cut 2 bases from V and 2 bases from J, with 16 bases between. This CDR3 is built from 16 residues. The CDR3 nucleotides are TGTGCCAGCAGCTTCAGGGGAGAGGGTTGGCAAGAGACCCAGTACTTC. This sequence encodes CASSFRGEGWQETQYF.

The rearrangement joins TRBV19 to TRBJ1-5; D uncertain. The V end was cut by 6 bases, the J end by 5 bases, with 8 bases between. There are 12 residues in the CDR3. Germline CDR1 and CDR2: LNHDA and SQIVND (reference sequence). The CDR3, as DNA: TGTGCCAGTAGATCCGGGTATCAGCCCCAGCATTTT. Its protein product is CASRSGYQPQHF.

The chain carries TRBV18 and TRBJ2-1; 8 nucleotides match TRBD1. J was trimmed by 4 bases and V by 6 bases; bases with no gene match: 8. Germline V gene lookup returns CDR1 KGHSH and CDR2 LQKENI. The CDR3 runs 15 residues. The CDR3 loop is CASSLGQGVYNEQFF. The CDR3 bases are TGTGCCAGCTCGCTTGGACAGGGAGTTTACAATGAGCAGTTCTTC.

The V call is TRBV6-5, the J call TRBJ1-5; 11 bases are a match to TRBD1. This CDR3 has 15 amino acids. V trimming: 6 bases; J trimming: 5 bases; junction bases outside the gene matches: 6. Germline CDR1 and CDR2: MNHEY and SVGAGI. The DNA for the CDR3 is TGTGCCAGCAGACCGGACAGGGGGCTTGATCAGCCCCAGCATTTT. It translates to CASRPDRGLDQPQHF.

The CDR3 DNA reads as TGTGCCAGCAGCTTAGTTGCGGCAACCTACGAGCAGTACTTC. Protein sequence: CASSLVAATYEQYF. The V call is TRBV7-8, the J call TRBJ2-7; D remains ambiguous. The germline V gene has CDR1 SGHVS and CDR2 FQNEAQ. This CDR3 is built from 14 residues. The germline V and J ends were trimmed by 1 base and 2 bases, with 9 bases remaining between them.